Below, 31 T cell receptor beta chains from the same sample are listed, as sequenced in a study of a mutant IDH1 vaccine in newly diagnosed glioma. Method: immunoSEQ multiplex PCR; TCRdb's copy keeps in-frame clones and lacks some. The table has roughly 51,000 clones, approximately 78% seen once. Their recognized antigens are unknown. Time point of the sample: week 23, last vaccination. Vaccinated patients received 300 ug of mutant IDH1 20-mer peptide per dose, with topical imiquimod. Source: PBMCs, taken from a glioma patient whose treatment included an IDH1 peptide vaccine. Receptors originate from a woman in her thirties or forties with glioma. Some clones in this sample may be carry-over from other donors' samples.

This clone has just a few counts. The chain employs TRBV25-1 and TRBJ2-1, with 14 nucleotides matching TRBD2. The CDR3 extends over 16 amino acids. Germline V lookup: CDR1 MGHDK, CDR2 SYGVNS. V shed 3 bases, J shed 9 bases, and the junction held 7 bases outside the gene matches. The DNA for the CDR3 is TGTGCCAGCAGTGACAATACCGGGACTAGCGGGGGTGAGCAGTTCTTC. This codes for CASSDNTGTSGGEQFF.

V usage is TRBV30 and J usage is TRBJ2-7, with no clear D. The germline gives CDR1 GTSNPN, CDR2 SVGIG (reference sequence). This CDR3 region has 12 residues. V was pared by 0 bases and J by 0 bases, with 3 bases between. CDR3 amino acids: CAWSVGSYEQYF. The CDR3 DNA reads TGTGCCTGGAGTGTAGGCTCCTACGAGCAGTACTTC.

The V and J genes are TRBV9 and TRBJ2-7; D is uncertain. V was clipped by 0 bases and J by 6 bases, with 16 bases between them. The CDR3 totals 15 residues. Per the germline V gene, CDR1 is SGDLS and CDR2 is YYNGEE. CDR3 bases: TGTGCCAGCAGCGTAGGGGCAGGAATGATGTCCGAGCAGTACTTC. Amino acid sequence: CASSVGAGMMSEQYF.

This chain connects TRBV19 to TRBJ1-5; a weak D match, TRBD1 (5 bases). Deletions cut 6 bases from V and 10 bases from J, with 16 bases between. Germline V gives CDR1 LNHDA, CDR2 SQIVND (reference sequence). CDR3 length: 13 residues. In nucleotides, the CDR3 is TGTGCCAGTAGGGGGCAGGTACGAGGTCCCCAGCATTTT. It translates to CASRGQVRGPQHF.

The rearrangement links TRBV9 to TRBJ1-1; 9 bases fit TRBD1. Trimming removed 4 bases from V and 0 bases from J; junction bases left unmatched: 10. The CDR3 extends over 17 amino acids. CDR1 and CDR2 from the germline V gene are SGDLS and YYNGEE. The CDR3 coding sequence is TGTGCCAGCAGCCCTCGTAGTGGGACAGGGTTGAACACTGAAGCTTTCTTT. Amino acids: CASSPRSGTGLNTEAFF.

The V gene is TRBV30, the J gene TRBJ1-5, with D possibly TRBD1 on 6 matching bases. This CDR3 is 13 amino acids long. Germline V lookup: CDR1 GTSNPN, CDR2 SVGIG (reference sequence). With 1 base removed from V and 6 bases from J, the gap between germline ends came to 10 bases. This CDR3 reads CAWSGRGAQPQHF. The CDR3 DNA follows: TGTGCCTGGAGTGGGCGGGGGGCTCAGCCCCAGCATTTT.

There are a few counts of this clone. The V gene is TRBV6-5, the J gene TRBJ1-2; D gene ambiguous. Between the trimmed V and J ends, which lost 2 bases and 2 bases, there was a span of 6 bases. The germline gives CDR1 MNHEY, CDR2 SVGAGI. The CDR3 covers 13 residues. CDR3 coding DNA: TGTGCCAGCAGTTACGGGGAGAACTATGGCTACACCTTC. Translated, it gives CASSYGENYGYTF.

The J gene is TRBJ1-6, the V gene TRBV15, with unresolved D. Germline V CDR1 and CDR2: LNHNV, YYDKDF (reference sequence). There are 17 residues in the CDR3. Trimming shortened V by 0 bases and J by 1 base, and 10 bases separated the two germline ends. CDR3 region: CATSRDGMGSYNSPLHF. The CDR3 bases are TGTGCCACCAGCAGAGATGGGATGGGGTCCTATAATTCACCCCTCCACTTT.

The chain combines TRBV9 with TRBJ2-6; the D is unclear. The V gene's germline CDR1 is SGDLS and CDR2 YYNGEE. Trimming removed 0 bases from V and 0 bases from J, with 4 bases in between. The CDR3 sequence is 15 residues long. This chain's CDR3 is CASSVGYSGANVLTF. The CDR3 DNA sequence: TGTGCCAGCAGCGTAGGGTACTCTGGGGCCAACGTCCTGACTTTC.

The chain has TRBV27 and TRBJ2-6, with 10 bases identical to TRBD1. J gave up 3 bases and V 7 bases, and 9 bases lay outside the gene matches. Germline CDR1 is MNHEY and CDR2 is SMNVEV (reference sequence). The CDR3 length is 17 residues. In DNA, the CDR3 is TGTGCCAGCACCGCCCGACAGGGGGCAGGTGGGGCCAACGTCCTGACTTTC. It yields the protein CASTARQGAGGANVLTF. Using reference TRBV27 and TRBJ2-6 for the parts outside the CDR3, the full variable domain is EAQVTQNPRYLITVTGKKLTVTCSQNMNHEYMSWYRQDPGLGLRQIYYSMNVEVTDKGDVPEGYKVSRKEKRNFPLILESPSPNQTSLYFCASTARQGAGGANVLTFGAGSRLTVL.

About this clone: The CDR3 ends on some other residue instead of the conserved phenylalanine or tryptophan, so this is likely a read error. The chain employs TRBV30 and TRBJ1-1; TRBD1 aligns across 12 bases. Per germline, CDR1 GTSNPN and CDR2 SVGIG (reference sequence). V was pared by 3 bases and J by 5 bases, with 4 bases of the junction left unmatched. There are 14 residues in the CDR3. This chain's CDR3 is CAWRGTGGQTEAFL. Here the CDR3 DNA reads TGTGCCTGGAGGGGGACAGGGGGCCAGACTGAAGCTTTCCTT.

This sequence joins TRBV6-4 and TRBJ2-2, with TRBD2 matching 7 bases. In germline, CDR1 is MRHNA, CDR2 SNTAGT. The trim removed 6 bases at V and 1 base at J, leaving 5 bases unmatched. The CDR3 covers 15 residues. The CDR3 here is CASSQLALNTGELFF. The DNA for the CDR3 is TGTGCCAGCAGCCAACTAGCGTTGAACACCGGGGAGCTGTTTTTT.

This chain uses TRBV2 with TRBJ1-5, with D unclear. V was pared by 8 bases and J by 0 bases, with 14 bases between. Germline loops: CDR1 SNHLY, CDR2 FYNNEI. The CDR3 consists of 15 residues. In DNA, the CDR3 is TGTGCCAGCCGGAGGGCAGGAGATAGCAATCAGCCCCAGCATTTT. This translates into CASRRAGDSNQPQHF.

This clone was recorded once. The genes are TRBV30 and TRBJ2-1; 7 bases map to TRBD2. The CDR3 extends over 12 amino acids. Germline V gene sequence: CDR1 GTSNPN, CDR2 SVGIG (reference sequence). Germline trimming cut 8 bases from V and 6 bases from J; bases unmatched to any gene: 7. The CDR3 spells CASQRGLNEQFF. As DNA, the CDR3 is TGTGCCAGCCAGCGGGGACTCAATGAGCAGTTCTTC. Complete variable domain (other parts from reference TRBV30 and TRBJ2-1): SQTIHQWPATLVQPVGSPLSLECTVEGTSNPNLYWYRQAAGRGLQLLFYSVGIGQISSEVPQNLSASRPQDRQFILSSKKLLLSDSGFYLCASQRGLNEQFFGPGTRLTVL.

V usage is TRBV15 and J usage is TRBJ1-2; 7 nucleotides match TRBD1. Germline assignment: CDR1 LNHNV and CDR2 YYDKDF (reference sequence). V trimming: 2 bases; J trimming: 4 bases; junction bases outside the gene matches: 4. CDR3 length equals 14 residues. The CDR3, as DNA: TGTGCCACCAGCAGAAGGGACAGAATCTATGGCTACACCTTC. Translated, it gives CATSRRDRIYGYTF.

In its sample, this clone was seen once. J is TRBJ2-7 and V is TRBV6-6, with D tentatively TRBD2 (6 bases). The CDR3 spans 12 residues. Germline V gene sequence: CDR1 MNHNY, CDR2 SVGAGI (reference sequence). V dropped 10 bases and J dropped 3 bases, with 13 bases sitting between them. The CDR3 spells CATSPGVYEQYF. As DNA, the CDR3 is TGTGCCACCTCCCCGGGGGTCTACGAGCAGTACTTC.

The chain links TRBV10-3 to TRBJ2-7, with a weak D call TRBD1 (9 bases). There are 16 residues in the CDR3. V shed 6 bases and J shed 0 bases, with 18 bases lying between them. The germline gives CDR1 ENHRY, CDR2 SYGVKD. The CDR3 DNA sequence: TGTGCCATCAGCCCCGGGGGGGGACAGGGCTCCTACGAGCAGTACTTC. The encoded protein is CAISPGGGQGSYEQYF.

The rearrangement joins TRBV9 to TRBJ1-6; a possible D gene is TRBD1 (5 bases). This CDR3 has 14 amino acids. V was trimmed by 2 bases and J by 7 bases, leaving 10 bases between them. Germline loops: CDR1 SGDLS, CDR2 YYNGEE. The CDR3 DNA reads TGTGCCAGCAGCGTGGGACCGCACAATTCACCCCTCCACTTT. It specifies CASSVGPHNSPLHF.

This chain joins TRBV2 and TRBJ1-6; TRBD1 aligns across 9 bases. J lost 9 bases, V lost 7 bases, and 7 bases had no gene match. The CDR3 has 14 amino acids. Germline assignment: CDR1 SNHLY and CDR2 FYNNEI. The CDR3 DNA sequence: TGTGCCAGCACTCCGGGACAGGGCCCTTCACCCCTCCACTTT. This sequence encodes CASTPGQGPSPLHF. The whole variable domain, remainder taken from reference TRBV2 and TRBJ1-6, is EPEVTQTPSHQVTQMGQEVILRCVPISNHLYFYWYRQILGQKVEFLVSFYNNEISEKSEIFDDQFSVERPDGSNFTLKIRSTKLEDSAMYFCASTPGQGPSPLHFGNGTRLTVT.

V is TRBV6-6 and J is TRBJ1-2; D unresolved. Trimming left V 2 bases short and J 3 bases short, with 13 bases between. The CDR3 is 15 amino acids. Germline loops: CDR1 MNHNY, CDR2 SVGAGI (reference sequence). The CDR3 region is CASSYARGADYGYTF. CDR3 nucleotide sequence: TGTGCCAGCAGTTACGCGCGGGGAGCGGACTATGGCTACACCTTC.

The chain couples TRBV29-1 to TRBJ2-3; no firm D call. V lost 7 bases, J lost 6 bases, and 11 bases lay in between. The CDR3 is 11 amino acids. CDR1 and CDR2 from the germline V gene are SQVTM and ANQGSEA. The CDR3 is CSAVWVDTQYF. The CDR3, as DNA: TGCAGCGCCGTTTGGGTGGATACGCAGTATTTT.

The chain uses TRBV5-1 and TRBJ2-3; perhaps TRBD2 as D (5 bases). Germline V gene sequence: CDR1 SGHRS, CDR2 YFSETQ. V lost 4 bases and J 2 bases, leaving 20 bases between the germline ends. There are 17 residues in the CDR3. CDR3 protein: CASSPRPDSPTTDTQYF. The CDR3 DNA sequence: TGCGCCAGCAGCCCCAGGCCGGACTCGCCGACCACAGATACGCAGTATTTT. The variable domain in full, with the rest retrieved from reference TRBV5-1 and TRBJ2-3, is KAGVTQTPRYLIKTRGQQVTLSCSPISGHRSVSWYQQTPGQGLQFLFEYFSETQRNKGNFPGRFSGRQFSNSRSEMNVSTLELGDSALYLCASSPRPDSPTTDTQYFGPGTRLTVL.

The genes are TRBV13 and TRBJ2-3; 10 bases agree with TRBD2. J gave up 3 bases and V 5 bases, and 5 bases lay outside the gene matches. Germline CDR1 reads PRHDT; CDR2 reads FYEKMQ (reference sequence). CDR3 length: 15 residues. CDR3 coding DNA: TGTGCCAGCAGCCAGCGGGGGGGGAGAACAGATACGCAGTATTTT. Its translation is CASSQRGGRTDTQYF.

This chain connects TRBV6-5 to TRBJ1-1; TRBD1 aligns across 7 bases. The length of the CDR3 is 14 residues. After removal of 6 bases from V and 1 base from J, the junction contained 5 bases not matched to a gene. Germline V CDR1 and CDR2: MNHEY, SVGAGI. For the CDR3, the DNA is TGTGCCAGCAGCCCAGGGGGAAAGAACACTGAAGCTTTCTTT. Translated, it gives CASSPGGKNTEAFF.

The rearrangement uses TRBV4-1 and TRBJ2-5; 9 positions agree with TRBD1. This CDR3 has 13 amino acids. The ends lost 3 bases at V and 5 bases at J; junction bases unmatched: 1. Per the germline V gene, CDR1 is MGHRA and CDR2 is YSYEKL. For the CDR3, the DNA is TGCGCCAGCAGCCAGGGGACAGGGGAGACCCAGTACTTC. Translating it yields CASSQGTGETQYF.

The rearrangement links TRBV27 to TRBJ1-6; 11 nucleotides align to TRBD1. Germline V CDR1 and CDR2: MNHEY, SMNVEV (reference sequence). The length of the CDR3 is 14 residues. V gave up 10 bases and J gave up 7 bases; unmatched junction bases: 6. The CDR3 sequence: CAIRTGGRNSPLHF. DNA of the CDR3: TGTGCCATCCGGACAGGGGGCAGGAATTCACCCCTCCACTTT.

CDR3 nucleotide sequence: TGCGCCAGCAGCGCCGGGACAGAGCTCTATGGCTACACCTTC. This sequence encodes CASSAGTELYGYTF. The chain couples TRBV5-1 to TRBJ1-2; 7 positions agree with TRBD1. Looked up from germline, CDR1 is SGHRS and CDR2 is YFSETQ. V shed 4 bases, J shed 4 bases, and the junction held 7 bases outside the gene matches. CDR3 length equals 14 residues.

The chain is built from TRBV7-2 and TRBJ2-4; D might be TRBD2 (6 bases). CDR1 and CDR2 from the germline V gene are SGHTA and FQGNSA. The length of the CDR3 is 15 residues. V was trimmed by 1 base and J by 6 bases, leaving 13 bases between them. This CDR3 is CASSLEGGIGNIQYF. The CDR3 bases are TGTGCCAGCAGCTTAGAAGGAGGGATCGGAAACATTCAGTACTTC.

This chain connects TRBV6-5 to TRBJ1-2; D uncertain. V dropped 4 bases and J dropped 5 bases, with 17 bases sitting between them. The CDR3 is 15 amino acids. The germline V gene has CDR1 MNHEY and CDR2 SVGAGI. CDR3 nucleotide sequence: TGTGCCAGCAGTTTCGGACGGGAGTGGGGTTATGGCTACACCTTC. The encoded protein is CASSFGREWGYGYTF.

V and J are TRBV30 and TRBJ2-3; D perhaps matches TRBD2 (5 bases). The CDR3 runs 12 residues. CDR1 and CDR2 from the germline V gene are GTSNPN and SVGIG (reference sequence). Trimming took 1 base from V and 9 from J, leaving 11 bases between them. CDR3 bases: TGTGCCTGGAGTGGGGGAGCCGGAACGCAGTATTTT. As protein: CAWSGGAGTQYF.

Details on this clone: Relative to the germline gene, one junction end is altered; a read error may explain this. V is TRBV6-1 and J is TRBJ1-6, with TRBD1 identical over 7 bases. The CDR3 is 14 residues long. CDR1 and CDR2 (germline): MNHNS, SASEGT. The CDR3 region is CASSEVQGNSPLHF. DNA for the CDR3: TGTGCCAGCAGCGAAGTACAGGGGAATTCACCCCTCCACTTT.